The 32 T cell receptor beta chains given below trace back to one sample, sequenced in a study of blood T cells in healthy people across ages. Using a J-beta primer mix together with a sample-barcoded 5' primer, a second PCR was run for roughly 7 to 11 cycles. TCRdb redid the calling of the 5' RACE reads with MiXCR, one entry per CDR3 protein. Of 1 million to 1.2 million distinct CDR3 sequences listed, more than 30% are singletons. Sequenced sample: blood. Receptor source: a man younger than 35 in good health.

This clonotype was picked up a small number of times. The V call is TRBV12-3 or TRBV12-4, the J call TRBJ2-7; D is uncertain. CDR3 length equals 15 residues. Trimming stripped 1 base from V and 6 bases from J, with 16 bases between. CDR3 DNA: TGTGCCAGCAGTTTAGGGTCGGGTGGGCCGGCCGAGCAGTACTTC. Amino acids: CASSLGSGGPAEQYF.

This clonotype was observed a few times. The chain couples TRBV27 to TRBJ1-5, with a weak D call TRBD1 (6 bases). This CDR3 spans 16 amino acids. The germline CDR1 and CDR2 sequences are MNHEY and SMNVEV (reference sequence). V lost 5 bases, J lost 7 bases, and 21 bases lay in between. The CDR3 region has the DNA TGTGCCAGCAGTCCCAGCGGGGGGGGCGCGTTGCAGCCCCAGCATTTT. Translation gives CASSPSGGGALQPQHF.

This clonotype has just one count. V and J are TRBV6-5 and TRBJ2-3; D not resolved. Germline values: CDR1 MNHEY, CDR2 SVGAGI. There are 16 residues in the CDR3. Trimming pared 6 bases from V and 2 bases from J, leaving 18 bases between. The chain's CDR3 is CASRTRIGLSTDTQYF. The CDR3 DNA reads TGTGCCAGCAGGACGCGTATTGGTCTCTCCACAGATACGCAGTATTTT.

About this clonotype: One end of the junction varies from germline; a read error may be responsible. The chain links TRBV12-3 or TRBV12-4 to TRBJ1-1, with 9 bases lining up with TRBD1. The CDR3 loop spans 15 amino acids. The CDR3 region is CVSSPGQGGNTEAFF. CDR3 nucleotides: TGTGTCAGCAGTCCGGGACAGGGCGGAAACACTGAAGCTTTCTTT.

This rearrangement joins TRBV7-9 to TRBJ2-7; perhaps D is TRBD1 or TRBD2 (5 bases each). Germline-derived CDR1 and CDR2 are SEHNR and FQNEAQ (reference sequence). V lost 3 bases and J lost 4, with 19 bases in between. This CDR3 is built from 16 residues. The CDR3 protein is CASSFWDGYPPYEQYF. Written as DNA, the CDR3 is TGTGCCAGCAGCTTCTGGGACGGCTATCCCCCATACGAGCAGTACTTC.

This clonotype was seen a handful of times. The V call is TRBV11-2, the J call TRBJ1-2, with TRBD1 matching 7 bases. Germline values: CDR1 SGHAT, CDR2 FQNNGV. CDR3 length equals 15 residues. The V segment lost 6 bases and the J segment 3 bases; nucleotides outside the gene matches: 10. Here the CDR3 reads CASSSPGQIYYGYTF. The CDR3 coding sequence is TGTGCCAGCAGTTCTCCGGGACAGATATACTATGGCTACACCTTC. Complete variable domain (other parts from reference TRBV11-2 and TRBJ1-2): EAGVAQSPRYKIIEKRQSVAFWCNPISGHATLYWYQQILGQGPKLLIQFQNNGVVDDSQLPKDRFSAERLKGVDSTLKIQPAKLEDSAVYLCASSSPGQIYYGYTFGSGTRLTVV.

The gene calls are TRBV5-1 and TRBJ1-1; D call uncertain. V shed 2 bases and J shed 8 bases, with 16 bases lying between them. The CDR3 spans 14 residues. The germline CDR1 and CDR2 sequences are SGHRS and YFSETQ. The CDR3: CASSFQADPAEAFF. The CDR3 DNA sequence: TGCGCCAGCAGCTTCCAGGCGGACCCCGCAGAAGCTTTCTTT.

J is TRBJ1-5 and V is TRBV20-1; D not resolved. There are 14 residues in the CDR3. Looked up from germline, CDR1 is DFQATT and CDR2 is SNEGSKA (reference sequence). The V end was cut by 6 bases, the J end by 1 base, with 13 bases between. The CDR3 protein is CSANPGISNQPQHF. CDR3 bases: TGCAGTGCAAACCCAGGTATCAGCAATCAGCCCCAGCATTTT.

By share, this clonotype counts as medium-sized. Just one base apart from a much larger clone, this may be a read error. The V call is TRBV7-9, the J call TRBJ2-1; perhaps TRBD2 as D (7 bases). The V and J ends lost 3 bases and 0 bases respectively, with 12 bases between them. This CDR3 spans 16 amino acids. Per the germline V gene, CDR1 is SEHNR and CDR2 is FQNEAQ (reference sequence). The CDR3, as DNA: TGTGCCAGCAGCTTGAAGGGGGGGAGCTCCTACAATGAGCAGTTCTTC. Its translation: CASSLKGGSSYNEQFF.

Turning to this clonotype: This may be a read error, as it is one base from a much larger clone. The chain is built from TRBV29-1 and TRBJ1-1; 9 bases are shared with TRBD1. Germline V gives CDR1 SQVTM, CDR2 ANQGSEA. The CDR3 sequence is 12 residues long. The CDR3 coding sequence is TGCATCGTTGACAGGGGGGAAACTGAAGCTTTCTTT. Translation gives CIVDRGETEAFF.

The J gene is TRBJ2-7, the V gene TRBV5-5; 7 bases line up with TRBD1. Germline V gene sequence: CDR1 SGHKS, CDR2 YYEKEE (reference sequence). V dropped 3 bases and J dropped 7; count of bases not matched to a gene: 10. The CDR3 is 14 amino acids. The CDR3 coding sequence is TGTGCCAGCAGCTACCGGGACAGCCCTGTAGAGCAGTACTTC. Its translation is CASSYRDSPVEQYF.

The V call is TRBV9, the J call TRBJ1-2; D gene unclear. Germline CDR1 and CDR2: SGDLS and YYNGEE. Trimming removed 7 bases from V and 4 bases from J, with 14 bases in between. The CDR3 loop spans 13 amino acids. CDR3: CASVGGYGYGYTF. CDR3 nucleotides: TGTGCCAGCGTAGGCGGGTACGGCTATGGCTACACCTTC. The full variable domain, rest sourced from reference TRBV9 and TRBJ1-2, is DSGVTQTPKHLITATGQRVTLRCSPRSGDLSVYWYQQSLDQGLQFLIQYYNGEERAKGNILERFSAQQFPDLHSELNLSSLELGDSALYFCASVGGYGYGYTFGSGTRLTVV.

This clonotype turned up a few times. This sequence joins TRBV5-1 and TRBJ1-5; the D is unclear. This CDR3 has 16 amino acids. V shed 0 bases and J shed 2 bases, with 12 bases lying between them. CDR1 and CDR2 from the germline V gene are SGHRS and YFSETQ. The CDR3 spells CASSLGLGQGNQPQHF. CDR3 DNA sequence: TGCGCCAGCAGCTTGGGCCTCGGGCAGGGCAATCAGCCCCAGCATTTT.

This clonotype was recorded a few times. The chain has TRBV4-2 and TRBJ2-1; D possibly corresponds to TRBD2 (6 bases). CDR1 is LGHNA, CDR2 YNFKEQ, per germline. The length of the CDR3 is 16 residues. The V and J ends lost 1 base and 1 base respectively, with 11 bases between them. In DNA, the CDR3 is TGTGCCAGCAGCCAAGTTTTGGACTATTCCTACAATGAGCAGTTCTTC. Protein: CASSQVLDYSYNEQFF.

This clonotype was observed a handful of times. The chain uses TRBV30 and TRBJ2-5, with D perhaps matching TRBD1 or TRBD2 (5 bases each). CDR1 and CDR2 (germline): GTSNPN, SVGIG (reference sequence). V was cut by 0 bases and J by 4 bases, with 12 bases left in between. This CDR3 contains 14 residues. The CDR3 DNA reads as TGTGCCTGGAGTGTACTAGTGGGGCGAGAGACCCAGTACTTC. Amino acid sequence: CAWSVLVGRETQYF.

J is TRBJ2-3 and V is TRBV3-1; perhaps TRBD1 as D (5 bases). This CDR3 has 16 residues. The V and J ends lost 0 bases and 0 bases respectively, with 10 bases between them. Germline loops: CDR1 LGHDT, CDR2 YNNKEL (reference sequence). CDR3 sequence reads: CASSQDQGTSTDTQYF. The CDR3, as DNA: TGTGCCAGCAGCCAAGATCAGGGAACTAGCACAGATACGCAGTATTTT.

The chain recombines TRBV7-2 with TRBJ2-1, with a tentative D call TRBD1 (5 bases). This CDR3 region has 14 residues. The V end lost 2 bases, the J end lost 7 bases, and 12 bases lay between the germline ends. From germline, CDR1 is SGHTA and CDR2 FQGNSA. CDR3 DNA sequence: TGTGCCAGCAGCTTACGACAGAACAGAAATGAGCAGTTCTTC. This encodes CASSLRQNRNEQFF.

The chain joins TRBV10-3 to TRBJ2-1; D remains ambiguous. The J call is doubtful: the DNA matches TRBJ2-7 better. The CDR3 runs 15 residues. CDR1 ENHRY and CDR2 SYGVKD come from the germline V gene. CDR3 loop: CAISYTDSSYNEQYF. The CDR3 nucleotides read TGTGCCATCAGTTATACGGATAGCTCCTACAATGAGCAGTACTTC.

The J gene is TRBJ2-7, the V gene TRBV14; D is uncertain. V was pared by 1 base and J by 5 bases, with 6 bases between. The CDR3 runs to 12 residues. The germline V gene has CDR1 SGHDN and CDR2 FVKESK. The CDR3: CASSQARNEQYF. The CDR3 DNA reads as TGTGCCAGCAGCCAAGCCAGGAACGAGCAGTACTTC. Full variable domain (missing parts from reference TRBV14 and TRBJ2-7): EAGVTQFPSHSVIEKGQTVTLRCDPISGHDNLYWYRRVMGKEIKFLLHFVKESKQDESGMPNNRFLAERTGGTYSTLKVQPAELEDSGVYFCASSQARNEQYFGPGTRLTVT.

The sample holds a few counts of this clonotype. The chain uses TRBV7-2 and TRBJ2-5; D remains ambiguous. Germline assignment: CDR1 SGHTA and CDR2 FQGNSA. With 1 base removed from V and 11 bases from J, the gap between germline ends came to 11 bases. This CDR3 is 12 amino acids long. For the CDR3, the DNA is TGTGCCAGCAGCTTAGACCTCAATGAGCAGTACTTC. Translating gives CASSLDLNEQYF.

In its sample, this clonotype was seen many times. The rearrangement uses TRBV12-3 or TRBV12-4 and TRBJ1-4, with no clear D. The CDR3 length is 13 residues. Trimming removed 7 bases from V and 0 bases from J, with 6 bases in between. DNA for the CDR3: TGTGCCAGCAACCTCTCAACTAATGAAAAACTGTTTTTT. Its protein is CASNLSTNEKLFF.

This clonotype was detected only a few times. The J gene is TRBJ2-7, the V gene TRBV7-2, with D unclear. The CDR3 consists of 16 residues. Germline loops: CDR1 SGHTA, CDR2 FQGNSA. V lost 1 base and J lost 1, with 14 bases in between. In DNA form, the CDR3 reads TGTGCCAGCAGCTTAGTAGCCTGGGGTAGATCCTACGAGCAGTACTTC. As protein: CASSLVAWGRSYEQYF.

The chain links TRBV27 to TRBJ1-5, with D maybe TRBD1 (6 bases). The CDR3 sequence is 15 residues long. V was clipped by 4 bases and J by 4 bases, with 14 bases between them. Germline V gene lookup returns CDR1 MNHEY and CDR2 SMNVEV (reference sequence). CDR3: CASSSGVLRNQPQHF. The CDR3 DNA follows: TGTGCCAGCAGTTCAGGGGTCCTTCGGAATCAGCCCCAGCATTTT.

V usage is TRBV6-2 or TRBV6-3 and J usage is TRBJ2-1; 11 bases match TRBD2. The CDR3 sequence is 15 residues long. Germline V gives CDR1 MNHEY, CDR2 SVGEGT. Trimming removed 5 bases from V and 5 bases from J; junction bases left unmatched: 5. CDR3 in amino acids: CASSRGGLADNEQFF. In DNA, the CDR3 is TGTGCCAGCAGTCGGGGGGGACTAGCGGACAATGAGCAGTTCTTC.

The chain is built from TRBV20-1 and TRBJ1-5; D is perhaps TRBD1 (5 bases). Trimming took 6 bases from V and 1 from J, leaving 10 bases between them. Germline CDR1 is DFQATT and CDR2 is SNEGSKA (reference sequence). The CDR3 covers 13 residues. Written as DNA, the CDR3 is TGCAGTGCGGCAGGGCTAAGCAATCAGCCCCAGCATTTT. Translated: CSAAGLSNQPQHF.

The V and J genes are TRBV7-2 and TRBJ2-1, with a tentative D call TRBD1 (6 bases). Trimming took 3 bases from V and 6 from J, leaving 15 bases between them. The CDR3 runs to 15 residues. CDR1 and CDR2 (germline): SGHTA, FQGNSA. CDR3 nucleotides: TGTGCCAGCAGCTTCCGGGACATTGCCAGCAATGAGCAGTTCTTC. Translated, it gives CASSFRDIASNEQFF.

This clonotype appeared a few times. CDR3 sequence (DNA): TGTGCCAGCAGCCGCACGGCAGAGGATCAGCCCCAGCATTTT. Amino acid sequence: CASSRTAEDQPQHF. The V and J genes are TRBV7-9 and TRBJ1-5; D remains unclear. V gave up 5 bases and J gave up 5 bases, with 13 bases separating them. CDR1 SEHNR and CDR2 FQNEAQ come from the germline V gene (reference sequence). This CDR3 spans 14 amino acids.

The chain combines TRBV4-3 with TRBJ1-6, with D unclear. CDR1 and CDR2 (germline): LGHNA, YSLEER. Deletions cut 0 bases from V and 7 bases from J, with 16 bases between. The CDR3 runs to 17 residues. The CDR3 loop is CASSQDPGPGANSPLHF. The CDR3 DNA sequence: TGCGCCAGCAGCCAAGACCCGGGCCCAGGCGCCAATTCACCCCTCCACTTT.

This clonotype was recorded a few times. The chain is built from TRBV5-5 and TRBJ2-1; 9 bases agree with TRBD1. The CDR3 is 16 amino acids. Trimming cost V 4 bases and J 8 bases; bases outside gene matches: 13. Per germline, CDR1 SGHKS and CDR2 YYEKEE (reference sequence). CDR3 in amino acids: CASSLDRGISYHEQFF. The CDR3 bases are TGTGCCAGCAGCCTAGACAGGGGGATAAGTTACCATGAGCAGTTCTTC. The full variable domain, completed using reference TRBV5-5 and TRBJ2-1, is DAGVTQSPTHLIKTRGQQVTLRCSPISGHKSVSWYQQVLGQGPQFIFQYYEKEERGRGNFPDRFSARQFPNYSSELNVNALLLGDSALYLCASSLDRGISYHEQFFGPGTRLTVL.

This clonotype was detected ten times or more. V is TRBV7-2 and J is TRBJ2-7; the D is unclear. The CDR3 has 14 residues. With 4 bases removed from V and 2 bases from J, the gap between germline ends came to 12 bases. Germline loops: CDR1 SGHTA, CDR2 FQGNSA. Here the CDR3 DNA reads TGTGCCAGCAGCTCCGATGACACCACCTACGAGCAGTACTTC. This translates into CASSSDDTTYEQYF.

The gene calls are TRBV12-3 or TRBV12-4 and TRBJ2-2; D possibly corresponds to TRBD2 (5 bases). The CDR3 totals 16 residues. Trimming cost V 3 bases and J 0 bases, with 11 bases left between them. CDR3 sequence reads: CASSFWENANTGELFF. In DNA form, the CDR3 reads TGTGCCAGCAGTTTTTGGGAGAACGCGAACACCGGGGAGCTGTTTTTT.

This sequence joins TRBV5-1 and TRBJ1-1, with D possibly matching TRBD1 (5 bases). Trimming removed 0 bases from V and 4 bases from J, with 19 bases in between. Germline CDR1 reads SGHRS; CDR2 reads YFSETQ. This CDR3 has 17 residues. The CDR3 here is CASSLAFSVGAPTEAFF. CDR3 nucleotides: TGCGCCAGCAGCTTGGCCTTTAGTGTCGGGGCCCCCACTGAAGCTTTCTTT.